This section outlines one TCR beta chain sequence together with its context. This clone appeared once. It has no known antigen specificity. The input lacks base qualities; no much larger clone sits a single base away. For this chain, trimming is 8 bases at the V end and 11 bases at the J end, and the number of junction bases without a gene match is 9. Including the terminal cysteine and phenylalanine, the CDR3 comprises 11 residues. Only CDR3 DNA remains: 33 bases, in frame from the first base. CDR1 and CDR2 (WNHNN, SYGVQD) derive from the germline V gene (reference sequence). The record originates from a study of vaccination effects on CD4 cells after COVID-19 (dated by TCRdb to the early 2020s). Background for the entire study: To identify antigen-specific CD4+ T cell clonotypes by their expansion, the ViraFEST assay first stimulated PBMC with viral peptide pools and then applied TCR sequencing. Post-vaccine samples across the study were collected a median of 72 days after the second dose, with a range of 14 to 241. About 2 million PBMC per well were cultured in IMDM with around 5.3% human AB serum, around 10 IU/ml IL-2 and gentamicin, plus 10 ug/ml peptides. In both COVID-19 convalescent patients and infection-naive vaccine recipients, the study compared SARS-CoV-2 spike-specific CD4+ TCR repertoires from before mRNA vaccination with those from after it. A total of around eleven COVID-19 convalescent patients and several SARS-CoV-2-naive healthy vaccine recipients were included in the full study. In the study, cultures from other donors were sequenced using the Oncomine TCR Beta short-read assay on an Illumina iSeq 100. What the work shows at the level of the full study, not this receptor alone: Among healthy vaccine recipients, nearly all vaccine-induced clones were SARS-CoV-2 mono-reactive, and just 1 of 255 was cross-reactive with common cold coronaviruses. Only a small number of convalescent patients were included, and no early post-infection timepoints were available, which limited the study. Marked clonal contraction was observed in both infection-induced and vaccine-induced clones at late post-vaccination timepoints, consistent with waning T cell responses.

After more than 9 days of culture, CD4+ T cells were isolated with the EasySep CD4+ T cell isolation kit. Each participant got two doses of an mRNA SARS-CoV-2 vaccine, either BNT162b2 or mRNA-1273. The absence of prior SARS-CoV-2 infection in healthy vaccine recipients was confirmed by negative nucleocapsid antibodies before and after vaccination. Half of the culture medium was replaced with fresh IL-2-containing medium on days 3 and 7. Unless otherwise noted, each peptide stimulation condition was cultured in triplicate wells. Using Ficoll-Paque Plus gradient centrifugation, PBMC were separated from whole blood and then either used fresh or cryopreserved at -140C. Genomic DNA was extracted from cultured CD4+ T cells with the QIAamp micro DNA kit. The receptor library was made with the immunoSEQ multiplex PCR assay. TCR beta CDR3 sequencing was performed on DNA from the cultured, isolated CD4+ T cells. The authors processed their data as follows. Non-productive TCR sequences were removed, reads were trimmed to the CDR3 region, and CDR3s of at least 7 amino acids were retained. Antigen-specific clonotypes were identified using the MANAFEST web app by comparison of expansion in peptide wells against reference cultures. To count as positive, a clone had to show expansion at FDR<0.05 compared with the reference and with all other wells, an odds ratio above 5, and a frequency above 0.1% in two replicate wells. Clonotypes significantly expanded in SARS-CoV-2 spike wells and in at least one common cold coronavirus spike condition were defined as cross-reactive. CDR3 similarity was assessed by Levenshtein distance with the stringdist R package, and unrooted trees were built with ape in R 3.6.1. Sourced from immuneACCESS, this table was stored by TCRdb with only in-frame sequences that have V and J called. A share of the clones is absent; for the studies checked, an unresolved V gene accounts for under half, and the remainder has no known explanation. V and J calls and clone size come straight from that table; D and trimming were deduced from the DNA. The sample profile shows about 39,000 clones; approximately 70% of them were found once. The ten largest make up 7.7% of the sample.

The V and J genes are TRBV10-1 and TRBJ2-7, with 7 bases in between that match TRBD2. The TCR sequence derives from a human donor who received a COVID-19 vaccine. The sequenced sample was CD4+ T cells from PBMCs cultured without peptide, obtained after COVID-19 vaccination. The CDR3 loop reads CASGSAGDKYF. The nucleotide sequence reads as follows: TGCGCCAGCGGAAGCGCGGGAGACAAGTACTTC.